This T cell receptor beta chain was sequenced in a study of shared clonotypes between healthy human individuals. In the study overall: Each donor's CD4 naive and CD4 memory cells filled three plates apiece, CD8 naive two, and CD8 memory one.

All donors qualified as healthy HIV-negative adults and had experienced no recent acute infections or vaccinations. Method: immunoSEQ multiplex PCR; TCRdb's copy keeps in-frame clones and lacks some. The data show roughly 2.2 million clones, roughly 92% seen once. This clonotype was obtained from a man aged 18 to 29 in good health. Some clones in this sample may be carry-over from other donors' samples. The source material was naive CD4+ T cells from PBMCs. The subset here: CD45RA+ positively selected.

CDR3 amino acids: CASRAGQSYEQYF. Here the CDR3 DNA reads TGTGCCAGCAGAGCCGGACAGTCCTACGAGCAGTACTTC. The rearrangement links TRBV5-6 to TRBJ2-7; perhaps TRBD1 as D (6 bases). This CDR3 has 13 residues. Germline V gene sequence: CDR1 SGHDT, CDR2 YYEEEE. V shed 5 bases and J shed 1 base, with 10 bases lying between them.